This entry describes one TCR beta chain. These data come from a study of cytomegalovirus exposure and HLA in healthy donors. PCR involved 60 Vbeta and 13 Jbeta primers. Profiling relied on immunoSEQ multiplex PCR, and the TCRdb table lists in-frame clones only, not all of them. The table lists more than 150,000 clones, 60% to 85% of them singletons. The CDR3 loop spans 13 amino acids. Germline-derived CDR1 and CDR2 are PRHDT and FYEKMQ (reference sequence). Trimming removed 3 bases at V and 2 bases at J, with 7 bases between. The origin of this receptor is a woman aged 50 to 60 in good health and CMV-seropositive. J is TRBJ1-1 and V is TRBV13; D call uncertain. The sequenced material came from PBMCs. The CDR3 DNA sequence: TGTGCCAGCAGCTTCACTCAAAACACTGAAGCTTTCTTT. Its translation is CASSFTQNTEAFF.